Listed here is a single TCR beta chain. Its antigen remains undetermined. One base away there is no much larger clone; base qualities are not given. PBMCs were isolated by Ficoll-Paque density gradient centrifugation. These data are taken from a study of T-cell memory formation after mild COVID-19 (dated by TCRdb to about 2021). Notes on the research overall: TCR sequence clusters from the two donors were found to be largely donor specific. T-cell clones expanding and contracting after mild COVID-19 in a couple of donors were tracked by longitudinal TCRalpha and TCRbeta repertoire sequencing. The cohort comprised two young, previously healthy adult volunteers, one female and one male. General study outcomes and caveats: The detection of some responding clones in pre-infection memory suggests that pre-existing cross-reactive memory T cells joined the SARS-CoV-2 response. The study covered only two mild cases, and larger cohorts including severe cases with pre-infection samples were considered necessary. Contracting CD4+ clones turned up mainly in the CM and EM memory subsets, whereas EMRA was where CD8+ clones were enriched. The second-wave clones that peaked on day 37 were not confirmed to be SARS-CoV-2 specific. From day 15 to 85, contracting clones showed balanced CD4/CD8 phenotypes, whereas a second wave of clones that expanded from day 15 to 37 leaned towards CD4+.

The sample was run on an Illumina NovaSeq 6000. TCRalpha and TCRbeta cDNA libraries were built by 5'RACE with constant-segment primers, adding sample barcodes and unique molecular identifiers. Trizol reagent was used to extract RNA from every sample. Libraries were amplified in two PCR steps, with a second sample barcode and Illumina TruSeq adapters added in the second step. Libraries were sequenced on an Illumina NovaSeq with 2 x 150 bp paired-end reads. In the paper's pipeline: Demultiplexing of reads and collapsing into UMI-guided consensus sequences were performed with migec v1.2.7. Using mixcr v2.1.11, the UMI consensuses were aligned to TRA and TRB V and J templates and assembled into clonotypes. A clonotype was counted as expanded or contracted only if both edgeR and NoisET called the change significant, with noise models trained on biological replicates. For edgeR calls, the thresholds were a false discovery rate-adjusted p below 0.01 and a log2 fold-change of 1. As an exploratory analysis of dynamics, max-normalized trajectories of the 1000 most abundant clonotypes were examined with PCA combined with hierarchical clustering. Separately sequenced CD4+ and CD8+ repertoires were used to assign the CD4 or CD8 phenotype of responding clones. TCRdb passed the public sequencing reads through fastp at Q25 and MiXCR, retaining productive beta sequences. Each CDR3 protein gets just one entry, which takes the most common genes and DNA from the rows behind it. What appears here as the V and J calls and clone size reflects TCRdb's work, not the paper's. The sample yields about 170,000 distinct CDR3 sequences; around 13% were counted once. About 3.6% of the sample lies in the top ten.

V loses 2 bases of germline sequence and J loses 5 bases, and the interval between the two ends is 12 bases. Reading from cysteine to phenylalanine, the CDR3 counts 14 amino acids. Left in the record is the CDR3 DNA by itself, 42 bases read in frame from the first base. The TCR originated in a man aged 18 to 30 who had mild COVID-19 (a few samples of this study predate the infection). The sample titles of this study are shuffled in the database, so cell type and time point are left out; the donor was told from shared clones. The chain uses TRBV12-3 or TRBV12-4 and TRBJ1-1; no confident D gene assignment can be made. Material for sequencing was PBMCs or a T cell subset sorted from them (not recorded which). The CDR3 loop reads CASSLTEVDTEAFF. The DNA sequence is TGTGCCAGCAGTTTAACTGAAGTGGATACTGAAGCTTTCTTT.